This TCR beta chain was profiled in a study of molecular identifiers for immune sequencing clone quantification. Study observations and caveats: Whereas clones above 20 RNA copies held under 1% of naive-cell molecules, they held over 98% of effector molecules.

TCRdb reprocessed the PCR reads with MiXCR, giving one entry per CDR3 protein. The table has over 85,000 distinct CDR3 sequences, about 32% seen once. This clonotype was counted ten times or more. Its specificity is not known. The TCR sequence derives from a human donor in good health. Some libraries in this study had Jurkat cell RNA spiked in. The sequenced sample consisted of naive CD8+ T cells from blood, with Jurkat cell RNA spiked in. Indicated subset: FACS-sorted CD8+CD4-CCR7+CD45RA+ naive T cells.

This CDR3 reads CASSLGNSGANVLTF. The CDR3 nucleotides are TGTGCCAGCAGCTTGGGTAACTCTGGGGCCAACGTCCTGACTTTC. This sequence joins TRBV5-6 and TRBJ2-6; no reliable D call. This CDR3 has 15 residues. V was trimmed by 0 bases and J by 0 bases, leaving 4 bases between them. CDR1 is SGHDT, CDR2 YYEEEE, per germline.